A selection of T cell receptor beta chains follows, all from one sample in a study of CD8+ T cells in alopecia areata. Method: immunoSEQ multiplex PCR; TCRdb's copy keeps in-frame clones and lacks some. The sample has about 180,000 clones, around 49% seen once; the top ten hold 10%. The sample here was CD8+ T cells sorted from blood, taken at roughly week 52, from a patient treated with tofacitinib. Every receptor here comes from a human donor with alopecia areata. The conserved cysteine and the conserved F or W are not part of the CDR3 here.

TRBV15,TRBJ1-5,12,ATSPGGSNQPQH
TRBV9,TRBJ2-2,12,ASSARVNTGELF
TRBV15,TRBJ2-5,13,ATSRETSGAETQY
TRBV27,TRBJ2-7,12,ASSADRDRYEQY
TRBV29-1,TRBJ2-5,12,SASGTGGGETQY
TRBV5-6,TRBJ2-5,11,ASSPVNQETQY
TRBV29-1,TRBJ1-5,11,SVEVADNQPQH
TRBV29-1,TRBJ2-7,14,SVVGSSGTGDYEQY
TRBV4-2,TRBJ1-2,11,ASSQSEDYGYT
TRBV10-3,TRBJ2-1,13,ANGGARGTYNEQF
TRBV11-2,TRBJ1-2,10,ASSLQGRGYT
TRBV30,TRBJ2-2,11,AWSVGNTGELF
TRBV6-5,TRBJ2-5,12,ASSYSAEQETQY
TRBV29-1,TRBJ2-1,9,SVDMGNEQF
TRBV18,TRBJ2-3,9,ASSPSDTQY
TRBV13,TRBJ2-1,12,ASTPGRDYNEQF
TRBV4-1,TRBJ2-1,12,ASSQDVRENEQF
TRBV4-1,TRBJ1-5,11,ASSQETPQPQH
TRBV15,TRBJ1-1,11,ATSLSRASLAF
TRBV29-1,TRBJ1-2,9,SVAGSYGYT
TRBV12-5,TRBJ1-5,15,ASGLVLGGVGNQPQH
TRBV10-3,TRBJ2-7,10,AIAGQGNEQY
TRBV27,TRBJ1-1,11,ASSGLMNTEAF
TRBV2,TRBJ1-2,13,ASKKSPDVNYGYT
TRBV7-9,TRBJ2-5,13,ASSPKARIGQTQY
TRBV11-2,TRBJ2-1,10,ASSPRGWEQF
TRBV6-6,TRBJ1-2,13,ASSYSLDFNYGYT
TRBV27,TRBJ2-3,14,ASSPSWGDFTDTQY
TRBV30,TRBJ1-1,8,AVRGREAF
TRBV4-2,TRBJ1-3,12,ASSPFGAGNTIY
TRBV9,TRBJ1-4,11,ASSRGADEKLF
TRBV6-1,TRBJ1-5,13,ASSEVGRMNQPQH
TRBV7-9,TRBJ2-7,13,ASSQPTGTHYEQY
TRBV5-6,TRBJ2-3,10,ASSSSTDTQY
TRBV2,TRBJ1-5,14,ASSEEDVYSNQPQH